This T cell receptor beta chain was identified during a study of regulatory T cells in long-lasting Graves disease. At the level of the study: Antithyroid drugs had been taken by newly diagnosed Graves' patients for under 3 months.

As for time point: newly diagnosed GD, antithyroid drugs for less than 3 months. PBMC-derived RNA was used for the TCR library. This clonotype came up many times. Its target is not known. Germline CDR1 and CDR2: MNHEY and SMNVEV (reference sequence). The CDR3 covers 15 residues. The V segment lost 5 bases and the J segment 13 bases; nucleotides outside the gene matches: 12. Whole-study findings and limits: Accuracy may have been reduced by the small sample size. Public clonotype sharing was higher in persistent than newly diagnosed patients.

iRepertoire HTBI primers and Arm-PCR of CDR3 regions built TCR beta libraries. MiXCR, run by TCRdb on the multiplex PCR reads, gives a single entry per CDR3 protein. This table has approximately 300,000 distinct CDR3 sequences, 15% to 20% appearing once. The source material was peripheral blood mononuclear cells (PBMCs), sampled at new diagnosis, from a patient treated with antithyroid drugs. The receptor comes from a female donor with Graves disease. The chain is built from TRBV27 and TRBJ2-2; 11 positions match TRBD2. CDR3 sequence reads: CASSTGTSGPGRLFF. The CDR3 DNA follows: TGTGCCAGCAGTACCGGGACTAGCGGTCCGGGACGGCTGTTTTTT.